This T cell receptor beta chain was sequenced during a study of T cell responses to AZD1222 COVID-19 vaccine. Looked up from germline, CDR1 is MNHNY and CDR2 is SVGAGI (reference sequence). V lost 5 bases to trimming and J lost 5 bases, with 12 bases between them. The CDR3 sequence is 13 residues long. Measured with immunoSEQ multiplex PCR; TCRdb has only the in-frame clones, and not every one. The table records about 110,000 clones, about 95% of them present only once. This TCR came from an adult in good health. The V call is TRBV6-6, the J call TRBJ1-1; D ambiguous. The specimen was peripheral blood, collected on day 0 of AZD1222 vaccination. CDR3 residues: CASSPYPGTEAFF. The CDR3 nucleotides read TGTGCCAGCAGTCCTTACCCGGGAACTGAAGCTTTCTTT.